This TCR beta chain came from a study of blood T cell repertoires in COVID-19. Overall study: The United States, Italy and Spain provided the acute and convalescent COVID-19 samples. PBMCs, B-cell-depleted T cells, or T cells were the source of the cDNA or gDNA that made up the material.

CDR1 and CDR2 (germline): SGHRS, YFSETQ. The junction had 10 bases not matched to a gene; V was cut back by 1 base and J by 9 bases. The CDR3 runs to 17 residues. This clone was observed at least ten times. TCRdb's copy holds only in-frame clones and misses some; the assay was immunoSEQ multiplex PCR. The sample has a few hundred thousand clones, around 84% seen once. The sample was PBMCs or T cells enriched from blood (not recorded which). The origin of this receptor is a woman aged 45-65 years who had recovered from COVID-19. The chain employs TRBV5-1 and TRBJ1-6, with 10 bases identical to TRBD1. CDR3 residues: CASSLRQGAGRGSPLHF. As DNA, the CDR3 is TGCGCCAGCAGCTTGCGACAGGGGGCGGGGAGGGGTTCACCCCTCCACTTT.